This T cell receptor beta chain derives from a study of T cells in Graves' hyperthyroidism and ophthalmopathy. Study summary: Before treatment of any kind, peripheral blood was taken at initial diagnosis. Study results and limitations: In the blood, most expanded thyroid clonotypes above 0.001 appeared as well. From stable hyperthyroidism, ophthalmopathy was set apart by a 13 V-J model.

Thyroid ultrasound and orbital computed tomography, with clinical symptoms and serum thyroxine and TRAb, informed diagnoses. TCR beta CDR3 sequences were amplified from RNA transcripts. The HTBI set primed first-round TCR CDR3 RT-PCR. TCRdb reprocessed the multiplex PCR reads with MiXCR, giving one entry per CDR3 protein. The data show about 640,000 distinct CDR3 sequences, 13% to 15% seen once. The V and J ends lost 0 bases and 5 bases, in that order; junction bases with no gene match: 2. CDR1 and CDR2 from the germline V gene are SGHTS and YDEGEE. The CDR3 contains 15 residues. Turning to this clonotype: Its antigen is unknown.

This receptor was identified in a woman aged 45-65 years with Graves' ophthalmopathy. Sequencing was performed on blood. V is TRBV5-8 and J is TRBJ1-6; TRBD1 agrees at 7 bases. The CDR3 DNA sequence: TGTGCCAGCAGCTTGGCCCAGGGGGATAATTCACCCCTCCACTTT. Its translation is CASSLAQGDNSPLHF.